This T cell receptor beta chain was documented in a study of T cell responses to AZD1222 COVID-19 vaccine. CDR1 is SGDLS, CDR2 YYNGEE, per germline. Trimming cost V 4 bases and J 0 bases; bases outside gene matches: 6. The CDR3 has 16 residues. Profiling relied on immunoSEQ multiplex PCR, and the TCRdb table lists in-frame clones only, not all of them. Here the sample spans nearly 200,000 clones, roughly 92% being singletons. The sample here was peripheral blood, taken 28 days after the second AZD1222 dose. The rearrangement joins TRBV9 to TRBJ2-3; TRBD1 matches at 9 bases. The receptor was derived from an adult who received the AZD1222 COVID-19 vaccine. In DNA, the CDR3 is TGTGCCAGCAGCCCCCGGACAGGGGATAGCACAGATACGCAGTATTTT. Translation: CASSPRTGDSTDTQYF.